This T cell receptor (beta chain) is drawn from a study of cytomegalovirus exposure and HLA in healthy donors. Concerning this clone: Antigen: not known.

Using immunoSEQ multiplex PCR, the repertoire was profiled, and TCRdb retains in-frame clones only, with some absent. The table lists about 330,000 clones, 87% of them singletons. Study-wide results and caveats: In vitro data verified a few CMV-associated chains as specific for CMV antigens. Cytomegalovirus-associated TCR beta chains were listed, numbering some 180. In a later analysis, first-cohort TCR clusters were found to tend to co-occur in the 100 to 150 validation repertoires.

The sequencing input was PBMCs. The sequence was obtained from a woman aged 25 to 39 in good health and CMV-seropositive.

The CDR3 protein is CASTQGQGSQPQHF. In nucleotides, the CDR3 is TGTGCCAGCACCCAAGGACAGGGCAGTCAGCCCCAGCATTTT. This rearrangement joins TRBV28 to TRBJ1-5; 8 bases match TRBD1. The CDR3 consists of 14 residues. CDR1 is MDHEN and CDR2 is SYDVKM in the germline V gene. J gave up 6 bases and V 7 bases, and 8 bases lay outside the gene matches.